The 17 T cell receptor beta chains in this list originate from one sample, sequenced in a study of T cell responses to AZD1222 COVID-19 vaccine. Sequenced by immunoSEQ multiplex PCR; TCRdb stores in-frame clones only, minus some. The sample has 150,000 to 160,000 clones; about 88% are singletons. This specimen was peripheral blood, taken on day 0 of AZD1222 vaccination. Every receptor here comes from an adult in good health.

Only one count was recorded for this clone. A read error may produce the germline difference seen at one junction end. In DNA form, the CDR3 reads TGCAGCGTGGCGGGCGAGCGAGGCTTC. This gives the protein CSVAGERGF. The chain recombines TRBV29-1 with TRBJ1-2; the D is unclear. Germline V gives CDR1 SQVTM, CDR2 ANQGSEA. The CDR3 contains 9 residues.

Here the CDR3 reads CASSQETGEGYTF. The CDR3 coding sequence is TGTGCCAGCAGCCAAGAAACAGGGGAAGGCTACACCTTC. This rearrangement joins TRBV14 to TRBJ1-2; TRBD1 aligns across 7 bases. The germline V gene has CDR1 SGHDN and CDR2 FVKESK. V lost 0 bases, J lost 8 bases, and 3 bases stayed unmatched. The CDR3 spans 13 residues.

The gene calls are TRBV11-2 and TRBJ1-1; D is uncertain. Germline lookup yields CDR1 SGHAT and CDR2 FQNNGV. Between the trimmed V and J ends, which lost 6 bases and 1 base, there was a span of 9 bases. This CDR3 spans 13 amino acids. For the CDR3, the DNA is TGTGCCAGCAGAAGAACGGAGAACACTGAAGCTTTCTTT. It yields the protein CASRRTENTEAFF.

This rearrangement joins TRBV6-2 or TRBV6-3 to TRBJ2-7; 9 positions agree with TRBD2. The CDR3 loop spans 12 amino acids. Unmatched junction bases numbered 3, after V lost 6 bases and J lost 6 bases. The germline V gene encodes CDR1 MNHEY and CDR2 SVGEGT. CDR3 loop: CASSTLAGEQYF. DNA for the CDR3: TGTGCCAGCAGCACACTAGCGGGCGAGCAGTACTTC.

This chain joins TRBV19 and TRBJ1-1, with 10 nucleotides matching TRBD1. The CDR3 runs to 14 residues. V lost 5 bases to trimming and J lost 13 bases; unmatched junction nucleotides: 13. CDR1 and CDR2 from the germline V gene are LNHDA and SQIVND (reference sequence). The DNA for the CDR3 is TGTGCCAGTAGTGTGTCCCGGGACAGGGGTTGGGGTTTCTTT. Amino acids: CASSVSRDRGWGFF.

The J gene is TRBJ2-2, the V gene TRBV5-1; possibly TRBD1 for D (5 bases). V gave up 3 bases and J gave up 2 bases, with 14 bases separating them. The CDR3 spans 16 residues. The V gene's germline CDR1 is SGHRS and CDR2 YFSETQ. The CDR3 loop reads CASSSRTQFNTGELFF. The CDR3 DNA reads TGCGCCAGCAGCTCCCGGACACAGTTCAACACCGGGGAGCTGTTTTTT.

J is TRBJ1-5 and V is TRBV6-5; D gene ambiguous. This CDR3 is built from 14 residues. Between the trimmed V and J ends, which lost 10 bases and 5 bases, there was a span of 18 bases. Germline V gene lookup returns CDR1 MNHEY and CDR2 SVGAGI. CDR3 bases: TGTGCCACAACAAGGGAGGGTTTAGATCAGCCCCAGCATTTT. Its protein product is CATTREGLDQPQHF.

The V and J genes are TRBV7-6 and TRBJ1-3; perhaps TRBD1 as D (5 bases). The V gene lost 5 bases and the J gene lost 0 bases, with 14 bases spanning the gap. The germline CDR1 and CDR2 sequences are SGHVS and FNYEAQ. The CDR3 has 16 residues. The CDR3 nucleotides are TGTGCCAGCAGCCTCCAGACAGTAAGCTCTGGAAACACCATATATTTT. It codes for CASSLQTVSSGNTIYF.

The chain has TRBV28 and TRBJ2-7; no clear D. CDR1 MDHEN and CDR2 SYDVKM come from the germline V gene. This CDR3 comprises 12 residues. Trimming pared 5 bases from V and 6 bases from J, leaving 11 bases between. The chain's CDR3 is CASSENSAEQYF. In nucleotides, the CDR3 is TGTGCCAGCAGTGAGAACTCTGCCGAGCAGTACTTC. The full variable domain, in which reference TRBV28 and TRBJ2-7 provide the parts outside the CDR3, is DVKVTQSSRYLVKRTGEKVFLECVQDMDHENMFWYRQDPGLGLRLIYFSYDVKMKEKGDIPEGYSVSREKKERFSLILESASTNQTSMYLCASSENSAEQYFGPGTRLTVT.

The CDR3 protein is CATSDRGTSGELFF. The CDR3 coding sequence is TGTGCCACCAGTGATCGCGGGACCTCCGGGGAGCTGTTTTTT. The chain joins TRBV24-1 to TRBJ2-2, with D possibly TRBD2 on 6 matching bases. Germline CDR1 reads KGHDR; CDR2 reads SFDVKD. Trimming cost V 3 bases and J 6 bases, with 10 bases left between them. The CDR3 length is 14 residues.

This chain uses TRBV6-6 with TRBJ1-5; D gene ambiguous. The CDR3 sequence is 12 residues long. CDR1 is MNHNY, CDR2 SVGAGI, per germline (reference sequence). The V gene lost 8 bases and the J gene lost 7 bases, with 12 bases spanning the gap. CDR3 protein: CASGSDRQPQHF. The CDR3, as DNA: TGTGCCAGCGGGTCCGATCGACAGCCCCAGCATTTT.

The chain employs TRBV3-1 (or the pseudogene TRBV3-2) and TRBJ2-3, with TRBD2 matching 9 bases. The CDR3 consists of 14 residues. Germline V gene data show CDR1 as LGHDT and CDR2 as YNNKEL (reference sequence). V dropped 4 bases and J dropped 3; count of bases not matched to a gene: 2. This chain's CDR3 is CASSLAGATDTQYF. The CDR3 coding sequence is TGTGCCAGCAGCCTAGCGGGGGCGACAGATACGCAGTATTTT.

The V call is TRBV19, the J call TRBJ2-7; D uncertain. This CDR3 is 15 amino acids long. Looked up from germline, CDR1 is LNHDA and CDR2 is SQIVND (reference sequence). V lost 6 bases and J 3 bases, leaving 18 bases between the germline ends. CDR3 sequence reads: CASRESPSLIYEQYF. The CDR3 DNA is TGTGCCAGTAGAGAGAGTCCCTCCCTTATCTACGAGCAGTACTTC.

J is TRBJ1-1 and V is TRBV18; D uncertain. Between the trimmed V and J ends, which lost 5 bases and 5 bases, there was a span of 15 bases. Germline values: CDR1 KGHSH, CDR2 LQKENI. This CDR3 comprises 14 residues. The CDR3 nucleotides are TGTGCCAGCTCAAACTCGGGTCTGGGGACTGAAGCTTTCTTT. Residues: CASSNSGLGTEAFF. The full variable domain, with the rest looked up from reference TRBV18 and TRBJ1-1, is NAGVMQNPRHLVRRRGQEARLRCSPMKGHSHVYWYRQLPEEGLKFMVYLQKENIIDESGMPKERFSAEFPKEGPSILRIQQVVRGDSAAYFCASSNSGLGTEAFFGQGTRLTVV.

The V call is TRBV5-4, the J call TRBJ2-2, with TRBD1 matching 11 bases. Per the germline V gene, CDR1 is SGHNT and CDR2 is YYREEE (reference sequence). The CDR3 consists of 20 residues. V shed 0 bases, J shed 4 bases, and the junction held 14 bases outside the gene matches. The CDR3 DNA sequence: TGTGCCAGCAGCTTGGCCTTAGGTACTGGGGACAGGGGGTCCACCGGGGAGCTGTTTTTT. Its protein product is CASSLALGTGDRGSTGELFF.

This clone was seen once. This sequence joins TRBV3-1 (or the pseudogene TRBV3-2) and TRBJ2-7; 8 nucleotides agree with TRBD2. There are 14 residues in the CDR3. The germline gives CDR1 LGHDT, CDR2 YNNKEL (reference sequence). V shed 1 base, J shed 5 bases, and the junction held 4 bases outside the gene matches. CDR3 residues: CASSQASGGHEQYF. The CDR3 nucleotides are TGTGCCAGCAGCCAAGCCAGCGGGGGCCACGAGCAGTACTTC.

This clone was seen a single time. The chain recombines TRBV7-9 with TRBJ2-7, with TRBD1 identical over 7 bases. Unmatched junction bases numbered 8, after V lost 2 bases and J lost 1 base. Germline V gives CDR1 SEHNR, CDR2 FQNEAQ (reference sequence). The CDR3 consists of 16 residues. The CDR3 coding sequence is TGTGCCAGCAGCTTATCGAGACAGGGATCGTCCTACGAGCAGTACTTC. It is translated as CASSLSRQGSSYEQYF.